These T cell receptor beta chains were read from a single sample in a study of patients and donors after allogeneic stem cell transplantation. TCRdb reprocessed the RT-PCR reads via MiXCR and lists one record per CDR3 protein. Here the sample spans over 130,000 distinct CDR3 sequences, over 30% being singletons. The sample consisted of blood, either unsorted or a sorted T cell fraction (not recorded which). The receptors shown here come from a human donor who was either an allogeneic HSCT recipient or a stem cell or donor lymphocyte infusion donor (not recorded which). It is not recorded whose cells these are; they may come from a transplant donor. The CDR3 runs from the conserved cysteine through the conserved F or W. The D gene is left open where the match is weak. Expanded clones get a size class; other rows say once, few or many, or leave the size out.

d_call	v_call	j_call	clone_size	cdr3_nt	cdr3_aa
NA	TRBV7-3	TRBJ1-5	NA	TGTGCCAGCAGCTCCGCGTTTGGACAGCCCCACCATTTT	CASSSAFGQPHHF
NA	TRBV7-2	TRBJ1-3	few	TGTGCCAGCAGCTTTAGTCAGGCCATATCCCTTGAGGGAAACACCATATATTTT	CASSFSQAISLEGNTIYF
NA	TRBV28	TRBJ2-2	NA	TGTGCCAGCAGCCCAGCCCCCCGGACCCCCGGGGAGCTGTTTTTT	CASSPAPRTPGELFF
NA	TRBV5-1	TRBJ1-1	NA	TGCGCCAGCAGCTTGGTAGGGGACACTGAAGCTTTCTTT	CASSLVGDTEAFF
NA	TRBV12-3/TRBV12-4	TRBJ1-2	NA	TGTGCCAGCAGTTTAGCTGGGCAGGGTATCTATGGCTACACCTTC	CASSLAGQGIYGYTF
NA	TRBV6-5	TRBJ1-3	NA	TGTGCCAGCAGTTACGGGCAATTAGGAAACACCATATATTTT	CASSYGQLGNTIYF
NA	TRBV7-9	TRBJ2-3	NA	TGTGCCAGCAGCCGCACCCCCCCAGGCACAGATACGCAGTATTTT	CASSRTPPGTDTQYF
TRBD1	TRBV2	TRBJ1-2	few	TGTGCCAGCAGTGAGACGCGACAGGGGCCCTATGGCTACACCTTC	CASSETRQGPYGYTF
TRBD1	TRBV14	TRBJ1-2	NA	TGTGCCAGCAGCCTTACAGGGGGCGGAGGCTACACCTTC	CASSLTGGGGYTF
NA	TRBV28	TRBJ1-1	NA	TGTGCCAGCAGCCGCGGGGGCGGCACAATGAACACTGAAGCTTTCTTT	CASSRGGGTMNTEAFF
TRBD1	TRBV10-3	TRBJ1-6	few	TGTGCCATCAGTGAGCGTACAGGGGGCGCGGGTTCACCCCTCCACTTT	CAISERTGGAGSPLHF
NA	TRBV5-1	TRBJ2-1	NA	TGCGCCAGCAGCCCCGGGACAAGTAACAATGAGCAGTTCTTC	CASSPGTSNNEQFF
TRBD1	TRBV12-3/TRBV12-4	TRBJ2-5	few	TGTGCCAGCAGTCTGGGGACAGTGAAAGAGACCCAGTACTTC	CASSLGTVKETQYF
NA	TRBV6-6	TRBJ1-5	NA	TGTGCCAGCAGTTACTCGACGGAGGGAGCCAATCAGCCCCAGCATTTT	CASSYSTEGANQPQHF
TRBD1	TRBV20-1	TRBJ2-5	NA	TGCAGTGCTAGACCCAGGGGGGAGACCCAGTACTTC	CSARPRGETQYF
TRBD2	TRBV13	TRBJ2-3	NA	TGTGCCAGCAGCTTCCCTTCTGGGCGGGGGTACGATACGCAGTATTTT	CASSFPSGRGYDTQYF
NA	TRBV6-6	TRBJ1-2	NA	TGTGCCAGCAGTTACTCTAGAGAGGCCTATGGCTACACCTTC	CASSYSREAYGYTF
TRBD1	TRBV5-1	TRBJ1-1	NA	TGCGCCAGCAAAGAAGGGACAGGGTTTATGGACACTGAAGCTTTCTTT	CASKEGTGFMDTEAFF
TRBD1	TRBV7-9	TRBJ1-1	NA	TGTGCCAGTCTATTTGGGACAGGGGAAGCTTTCTTT	CASLFGTGEAFF
NA	TRBV28	TRBJ1-1	few	TGTGCCAGCAACTCCCCGCGGGTCAACACTGAAGCTTTCTTT	CASNSPRVNTEAFF
NA	TRBV5-1	TRBJ2-3	NA	TGCGCCAGCAGCTACTACTGGGATACGCAGTATTTT	CASSYYWDTQYF
NA	TRBV11-3	TRBJ1-1	few	TGTGCCAGCAGCCAGATCAGGGACACTGAAGCTTTCTTT	CASSQIRDTEAFF
NA	TRBV5-1	TRBJ1-1	few	TGCGCCAGCAGCTCGGGAGCTGAAGCTTTCTTT	CASSSGAEAFF
TRBD1	TRBV12-3/TRBV12-4	TRBJ2-2	NA	TGTGCCAGCAGTAGATCGCTACCGGGACAGGGTACGACCGGGGAGCTGTTTTTT	CASSRSLPGQGTTGELFF
TRBD1	TRBV9	TRBJ1-3	few	TGTGCCAGCAGCCCGACTGACAGGGTCCCTGGAAACACCATATATTTT	CASSPTDRVPGNTIYF
NA	TRBV12-3/TRBV12-4	TRBJ1-2	NA	TGTGCCAGCAGGATCGGGGGAGCGACTAACTATGGCTACACCTTC	CASRIGGATNYGYTF
TRBD1	TRBV7-2	TRBJ1-5	few	TGTGCCAGCAGCTTAGTGGGGACAGGTCCCCAGCATTTT	CASSLVGTGPQHF
NA	TRBV20-1	TRBJ2-7	NA	TGCAGTGCTAGAGATCTCGGCTACGAGCAGTACTTC	CSARDLGYEQYF
NA	TRBV7-8	TRBJ1-6	NA	TGTGCCAGCAGCTACCGGGGTAGCTCCTATAATTCACCCCTCCACTTT	CASSYRGSSYNSPLHF
NA	TRBV2	TRBJ1-1	NA	TGTGCCAGCAGTAGGGGGAGAGAGGACACTGAAGCTTTCTTT	CASSRGREDTEAFF
NA	TRBV29-1	TRBJ2-4	NA	TGCAGCGTCACCTCTGGGTTGAGACAGCCCTCAGCCAAAAACATTCAGTACTTC	CSVTSGLRQPSAKNIQYF
NA	TRBV12-3/TRBV12-4	TRBJ1-2	NA	TGTGCCAGCAGTTTAAGGCCCGATGGGGCTAACTATGGCTACACCTTC	CASSLRPDGANYGYTF
TRBD2	TRBV6-6	TRBJ2-1	NA	TGTGCCAGCAGCTCAACGGGGGGGCCTGAAAATGAGCAGTTCTTC	CASSSTGGPENEQFF
NA	TRBV25-1	TRBJ1-1	NA	TGTGCCAGCAGTGAGGCGGGCAGGGTCACTGAAGCTTTCTTT	CASSEAGRVTEAFF
TRBD2	TRBV5-1	TRBJ2-1	NA	TGCGCCAGCGGAGGACTAGCGGACAATGAGCAGTTCTTC	CASGGLADNEQFF
TRBD1	TRBV11-2	TRBJ1-2	few	TGTGCCAGCAGCCTAGGACAGGAACGTCACAGAGATGGCTACACCTTC	CASSLGQERHRDGYTF
NA	TRBV7-3	TRBJ1-6	few	TGTGCCAGCAGCTTAGAAGGTCCTCTAAATTCACCCCTCCACTTT	CASSLEGPLNSPLHF
NA	TRBV5-1	TRBJ2-5	NA	TGCGCCAGCAGCTTGGTTGGCGGGGAAGCACGGGAGACCCAGTACTTC	CASSLVGGEARETQYF
NA	TRBV6-1	TRBJ1-2	NA	TGTGCCAGCAGTGAAAGCGGAAGGGTTAGCTATGGCTACACCTTC	CASSESGRVSYGYTF
TRBD1	TRBV29-1	TRBJ1-2	NA	TGCAGCGTTGACCGCCAGGGACAGTTTTTCTATGGCTACACCTTC	CSVDRQGQFFYGYTF
NA	TRBV15	TRBJ1-1	NA	TGTGCCACCAGCAGACCTTCTCCTGAAGCTTTCTTT	CATSRPSPEAFF
NA	TRBV10-2	TRBJ2-1	NA	TGCGCCAGCAGTGAGCTCGGGGGATCCCGGTACAATGAGCAGTTCTTC	CASSELGGSRYNEQFF